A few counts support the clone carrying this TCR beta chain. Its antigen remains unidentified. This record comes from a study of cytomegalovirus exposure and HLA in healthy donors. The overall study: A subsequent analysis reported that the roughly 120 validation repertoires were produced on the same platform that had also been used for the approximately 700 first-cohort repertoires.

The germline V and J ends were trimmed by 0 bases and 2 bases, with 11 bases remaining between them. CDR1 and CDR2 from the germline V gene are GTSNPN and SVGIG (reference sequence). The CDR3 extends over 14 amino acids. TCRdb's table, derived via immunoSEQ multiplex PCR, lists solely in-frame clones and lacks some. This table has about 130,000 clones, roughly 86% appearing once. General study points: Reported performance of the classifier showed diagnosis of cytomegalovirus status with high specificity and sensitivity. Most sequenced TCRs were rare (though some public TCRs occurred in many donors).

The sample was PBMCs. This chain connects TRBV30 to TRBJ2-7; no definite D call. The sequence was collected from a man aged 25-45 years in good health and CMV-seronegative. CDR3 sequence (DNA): TGTGCCTGGAGTGTAGATCCAGGAACCTACGAGCAGTACTTC. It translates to CAWSVDPGTYEQYF.